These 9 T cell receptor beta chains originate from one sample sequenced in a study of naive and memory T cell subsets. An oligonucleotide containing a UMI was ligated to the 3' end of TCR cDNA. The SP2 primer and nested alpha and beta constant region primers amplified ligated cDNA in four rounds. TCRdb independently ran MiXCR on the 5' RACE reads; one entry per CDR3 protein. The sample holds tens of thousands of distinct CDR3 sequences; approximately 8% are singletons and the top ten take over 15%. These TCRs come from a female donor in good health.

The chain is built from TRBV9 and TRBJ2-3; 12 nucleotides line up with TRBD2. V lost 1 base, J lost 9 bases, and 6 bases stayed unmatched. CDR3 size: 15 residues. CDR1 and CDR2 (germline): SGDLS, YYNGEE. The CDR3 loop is CASSVLETSGSTQYF. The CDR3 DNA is TGTGCCAGCAGCGTATTGGAGACTAGCGGGAGCACGCAGTATTTT.

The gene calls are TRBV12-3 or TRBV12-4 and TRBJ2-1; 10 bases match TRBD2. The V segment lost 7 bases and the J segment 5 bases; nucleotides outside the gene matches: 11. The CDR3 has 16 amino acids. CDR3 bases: TGTGCCAGCACCAAATTAGCGGGAGGTGTTGACAATGAGCAGTTCTTC. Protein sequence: CASTKLAGGVDNEQFF.

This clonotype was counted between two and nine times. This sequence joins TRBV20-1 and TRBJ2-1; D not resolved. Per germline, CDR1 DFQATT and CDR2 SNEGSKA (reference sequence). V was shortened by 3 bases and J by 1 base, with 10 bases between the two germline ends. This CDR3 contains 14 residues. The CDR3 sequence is CSASGRSSYNEQFF. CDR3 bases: TGCAGTGCTAGTGGGCGGTCTTCCTACAATGAGCAGTTCTTC.

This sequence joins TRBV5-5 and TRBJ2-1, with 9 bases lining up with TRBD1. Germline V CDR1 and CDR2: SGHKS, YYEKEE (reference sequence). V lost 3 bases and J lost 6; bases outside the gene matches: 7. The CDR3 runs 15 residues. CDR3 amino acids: CASSYGTGFSNEQFF. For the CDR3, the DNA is TGTGCCAGCAGCTATGGGACAGGGTTTAGCAATGAGCAGTTCTTC.

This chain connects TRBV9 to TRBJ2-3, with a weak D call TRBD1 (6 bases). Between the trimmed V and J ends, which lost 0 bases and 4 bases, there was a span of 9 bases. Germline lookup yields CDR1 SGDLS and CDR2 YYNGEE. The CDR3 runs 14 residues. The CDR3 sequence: CASSVAKGADTQYF. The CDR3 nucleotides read TGTGCCAGCAGCGTAGCCAAGGGGGCAGATACGCAGTATTTT.

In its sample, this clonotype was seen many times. The CDR3 spells CASSQQQGVGTEAFF. The CDR3 region has the DNA TGTGCCAGCAGCCAGCAACAGGGGGTCGGCACTGAAGCTTTCTTT. The chain couples TRBV7-9 to TRBJ1-1; 8 nucleotides align to TRBD1. This CDR3 is 15 amino acids long. With 5 bases clipped from V and 4 bases from J, the junction kept 9 bases outside the gene matches. Germline CDR1 reads SEHNR; CDR2 reads FQNEAQ (reference sequence).

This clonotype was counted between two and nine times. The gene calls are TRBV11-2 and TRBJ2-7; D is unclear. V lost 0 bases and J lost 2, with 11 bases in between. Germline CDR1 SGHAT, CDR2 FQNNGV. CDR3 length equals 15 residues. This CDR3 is CASSLDLVVAYEQYF. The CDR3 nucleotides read TGTGCCAGCAGCTTAGATTTGGTGGTGGCCTACGAGCAGTACTTC.

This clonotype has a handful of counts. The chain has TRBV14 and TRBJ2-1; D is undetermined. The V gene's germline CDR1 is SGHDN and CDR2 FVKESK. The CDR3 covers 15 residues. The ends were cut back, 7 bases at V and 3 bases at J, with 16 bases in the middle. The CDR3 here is CASTKGQRNYNEQFF. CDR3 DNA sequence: TGTGCCAGCACCAAAGGGCAACGGAACTACAATGAGCAGTTCTTC.

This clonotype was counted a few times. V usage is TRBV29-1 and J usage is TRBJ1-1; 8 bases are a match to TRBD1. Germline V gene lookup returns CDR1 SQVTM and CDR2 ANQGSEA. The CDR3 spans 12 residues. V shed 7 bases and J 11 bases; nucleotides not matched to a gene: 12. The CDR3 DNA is TGCAGCGGTGACGGCTACAGGGGGAAGGCTTTCTTT. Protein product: CSGDGYRGKAFF.